This TCR beta chain was identified during a study of cytomegalovirus exposure and HLA in healthy donors. Across the whole study: Counted in an early data release were tens of millions of unique TCRs from HLA-typed donors.

Germline-derived CDR1 and CDR2 are SGHRS and YFSETQ. CDR3 length: 13 residues. PCR primers comprised 60 Vbeta and 13 Jbeta primers. This table comes from immunoSEQ multiplex PCR, and its TCRdb copy is limited to in-frame clones, with some not included. This repertoire shows some 110,000 clones, around 78% found once; its top ten account for around 3.9%. In this sample, this clone turned up once. An end of the junction differs from the germline gene, which may be a read error. The sample consisted of PBMCs. The TCR sequence derives from a middle-aged man in good health and CMV-seronegative. The chain combines TRBV5-1 with TRBJ1-2; perhaps TRBD1 as D (6 bases). CDR3 amino acids: CASSPRDAGEGAF. The CDR3 DNA follows: TGCGCCAGCAGCCCTCGGGACGCCGGGGAGGGGGCCTTC.